These T cell receptor beta chains were read from a single sample in a study of OX40 agonist ivuxolimab in advanced cancers. Libraries were prepared by immunoSEQ multiplex PCR; TCRdb keeps only in-frame clonotypes and omits some of them. This table has roughly 76,000 clones, approximately 86% appearing once. Source: CD4+ or CD8+ T cells sorted from blood, taken in a trial of the OX40 agonist ivuxolimab. The receptors derive from an adult with an advanced solid tumor such as melanoma, head and neck, liver or kidney cancer. The CDR3 runs from the conserved cysteine through the conserved F or W. The D gene is left open where the match is weak. A row's size may be missing; if present it is once, few, many or a size class.

V gene: TRBV19
D gene: -
J gene: TRBJ1-5
CDR3 length: 15
clone size: -
CDR3 protein: CASSSPALGNQPQHF
CDR3 DNA: TGTGCCAGTAGTAGCCCAGCCTTGGGCAATCAGCCCCAGCATTTT

V gene: TRBV30
D gene: -
J gene: TRBJ1-4
CDR3 length: 11
clone size: -
CDR3 protein: CAWSWGGKLFF
CDR3 DNA: TGTGCCTGGAGTTGGGGGGGAAAACTGTTTTTT

V gene: TRBV18
D gene: TRBD1
J gene: TRBJ1-6
CDR3 length: 14
clone size: -
CDR3 protein: CASSDRGYNSPLHF
CDR3 DNA: TGTGCCAGCTCAGACAGGGGTTATAATTCACCCCTCCACTTT

V gene: TRBV5-1
D gene: -
J gene: TRBJ2-5
CDR3 length: 14
clone size: -
CDR3 protein: CASSLWGSLETQYF
CDR3 DNA: TGCGCCAGCAGCTTATGGGGGAGCCTCGAGACCCAGTACTTC

V gene: TRBV7-9
D gene: -
J gene: TRBJ1-6
CDR3 length: 14
clone size: -
CDR3 protein: CASSFGKMNSPLHF
CDR3 DNA: TGTGCCAGCAGCTTTGGGAAGATGAATTCACCCCTCCACTTT

V gene: TRBV5-1
D gene: -
J gene: TRBJ2-5
CDR3 length: 14
clone size: -
CDR3 protein: CASSLDRVTETQYF
CDR3 DNA: TGCGCCAGCAGCTTGGACAGAGTTACAGAGACCCAGTACTTC

V gene: TRBV4-1
D gene: -
J gene: TRBJ2-6
CDR3 length: 15
clone size: -
CDR3 protein: CASSQEVSGANVLTF
CDR3 DNA: TGCGCCAGCAGCCAAGAGGTCTCTGGGGCCAACGTCCTGACTTTC

V gene: TRBV7-8
D gene: TRBD1
J gene: TRBJ1-2
CDR3 length: 13
clone size: -
CDR3 protein: CASSPGTGTGYTF
CDR3 DNA: TGTGCCAGCAGCCCGGGGACAGGTACCGGCTACACCTTC

V gene: TRBV7-9
D gene: TRBD1
J gene: TRBJ2-4
CDR3 length: 16
clone size: -
CDR3 protein: CASSQGQGLAKNIQYF
CDR3 DNA: TGTGCCAGCAGCCAAGGACAGGGACTTGCCAAAAACATTCAGTACTTC

V gene: TRBV5-1
D gene: -
J gene: TRBJ1-3
CDR3 length: 13
clone size: -
CDR3 protein: CASSLGGENTIYF
CDR3 DNA: TGCGCCAGCAGCTTGGGAGGGGAAAACACCATATATTTT

V gene: TRBV6-1
D gene: -
J gene: TRBJ2-7
CDR3 length: 15
clone size: -
CDR3 protein: CASSSQRTGSYEQYF
CDR3 DNA: TGTGCCAGCAGTTCTCAGCGGACTGGGTCCTACGAGCAGTACTTC

V gene: TRBV18
D gene: -
J gene: TRBJ2-5
CDR3 length: 15
clone size: -
CDR3 protein: CASSPPIGAKETQYF
CDR3 DNA: TGTGCCAGCTCACCACCCATAGGGGCCAAAGAGACCCAGTACTTC

V gene: TRBV5-6
D gene: -
J gene: TRBJ1-6
CDR3 length: 15
clone size: -
CDR3 protein: CASSLVPGTNSPLHF
CDR3 DNA: TGTGCCAGCAGCTTGGTGCCGGGCACGAATTCACCCCTCCACTTT

V gene: TRBV19
D gene: TRBD1
J gene: TRBJ1-4
CDR3 length: 14
clone size: few
CDR3 protein: CASSLGTGKEKLFF
CDR3 DNA: TGTGCCAGTAGTCTCGGGACAGGGAAGGAAAAACTGTTTTTT

V gene: TRBV2
D gene: -
J gene: TRBJ1-5
CDR3 length: 14
clone size: -
CDR3 protein: CASSDLTRLGPQHF
CDR3 DNA: TGTGCCAGCAGTGACCTCACGAGATTGGGTCCCCAGCATTTT

V gene: TRBV14
D gene: -
J gene: TRBJ1-2
CDR3 length: 15
clone size: -
CDR3 protein: CASSRRGSVNYGYTF
CDR3 DNA: TGTGCCAGCAGCCGGAGGGGATCAGTTAACTATGGCTACACCTTC

V gene: TRBV7-3
D gene: -
J gene: TRBJ2-2
CDR3 length: 15
clone size: -
CDR3 protein: CASSSPGLNTGELFF
CDR3 DNA: TGTGCCAGCAGCTCTCCGGGACTTAACACCGGGGAGCTGTTTTTT

V gene: TRBV27
D gene: -
J gene: TRBJ1-1
CDR3 length: 16
clone size: -
CDR3 protein: CASSILKTGADTEAFF
CDR3 DNA: TGTGCCAGCAGTATCCTTAAGACAGGCGCGGACACTGAAGCTTTCTTT

V gene: TRBV28
D gene: -
J gene: TRBJ2-5
CDR3 length: 14
clone size: -
CDR3 protein: CASSFSGGGETQYF
CDR3 DNA: TGTGCCAGCAGTTTCTCGGGGGGCGGGGAGACCCAGTACTTC

V gene: TRBV6-4
D gene: -
J gene: TRBJ1-1
CDR3 length: 13
clone size: -
CDR3 protein: CASRYCPVKKAFF
CDR3 DNA: TGTGCCAGCAGGTACTGCCCGGTAAAGAAAGCTTTCTTT

V gene: TRBV9
D gene: -
J gene: TRBJ2-3
CDR3 length: 15
clone size: -
CDR3 protein: CASSAQYRGTDTQYF
CDR3 DNA: TGTGCCAGCAGCGCACAGTACCGGGGCACAGATACGCAGTATTTT

V gene: TRBV5-1
D gene: TRBD1
J gene: TRBJ1-1
CDR3 length: 16
clone size: -
CDR3 protein: CASSLAQGVVSTEAFF
CDR3 DNA: TGCGCCAGCAGCTTGGCACAGGGGGTGGTTAGCACTGAAGCTTTCTTT

V gene: TRBV5-1
D gene: -
J gene: TRBJ1-6
CDR3 length: 15
clone size: once
CDR3 protein: CASSPRTAYNSPLHF
CDR3 DNA: TGCGCCAGCAGCCCCCGGACAGCCTATAATTCACCCCTCCACTTT

V gene: TRBV29-1
D gene: TRBD1
J gene: TRBJ1-1
CDR3 length: 13
clone size: -
CDR3 protein: CSVLGTGHTEAFF
CDR3 DNA: TGCAGCGTCCTTGGGACAGGGCATACTGAAGCTTTCTTT

V gene: TRBV18
D gene: -
J gene: TRBJ1-5
CDR3 length: 13
clone size: -
CDR3 protein: CASSPRTDQPQHF
CDR3 DNA: TGTGCCAGCTCACCTAGGACGGATCAGCCCCAGCATTTT

V gene: TRBV9
D gene: -
J gene: TRBJ1-3
CDR3 length: 15
clone size: -
CDR3 protein: CASSADPSSGNTIYF
CDR3 DNA: TGTGCCAGCAGCGCTGACCCCAGCTCTGGAAACACCATATATTTT

V gene: TRBV5-1
D gene: TRBD1
J gene: TRBJ2-5
CDR3 length: 12
clone size: once
CDR3 protein: CASRGTGETQYF
CDR3 DNA: TGCGCCAGCAGGGGGACAGGGGAGACCCAGTACTTC

V gene: TRBV7-3
D gene: -
J gene: TRBJ2-3
CDR3 length: 15
clone size: -
CDR3 protein: CASSLRGPGTDTQYF
CDR3 DNA: TGTGCCAGCAGCTTAAGGGGACCTGGCACAGATACGCAGTATTTT

V gene: TRBV11-2
D gene: TRBD1
J gene: TRBJ2-7
CDR3 length: 14
clone size: -
CDR3 protein: CASRRGQGPYEQYF
CDR3 DNA: TGTGCCAGTAGGAGAGGACAGGGACCCTACGAGCAGTACTTC

V gene: TRBV5-1
D gene: -
J gene: TRBJ2-1
CDR3 length: 16
clone size: -
CDR3 protein: CASSLGGTLTYNEQFF
CDR3 DNA: TGCGCCAGCAGCTTGGGTGGGACACTCACCTACAATGAGCAGTTCTTC

V gene: TRBV27
D gene: -
J gene: TRBJ2-5
CDR3 length: 14
clone size: -
CDR3 protein: CASSPGGVQETQYF
CDR3 DNA: TGTGCCAGCAGTCCCGGAGGGGTCCAAGAGACCCAGTACTTC

V gene: TRBV2
D gene: TRBD1
J gene: TRBJ1-2
CDR3 length: 14
clone size: -
CDR3 protein: CASLREDRGYGYTF
CDR3 DNA: TGTGCCAGCCTGAGAGAAGACAGGGGGTATGGCTACACCTTC

V gene: TRBV28
D gene: -
J gene: TRBJ2-1
CDR3 length: 16
clone size: once
CDR3 protein: CASSPPLAGAYNEQFF
CDR3 DNA: TGTGCCAGCAGTCCCCCCTTGGCAGGCGCCTACAATGAGCAGTTCTTC

V gene: TRBV25-1
D gene: -
J gene: TRBJ1-6
CDR3 length: 16
clone size: -
CDR3 protein: CASSTEGGEVNSPLHF
CDR3 DNA: TGTGCCAGCAGCACGGAAGGAGGGGAGGTTAATTCACCCCTCCACTTT

V gene: TRBV5-4
D gene: TRBD1
J gene: TRBJ1-3
CDR3 length: 15
clone size: -
CDR3 protein: CASSAAGTAGNTIYF
CDR3 DNA: TGTGCCAGCAGCGCGGCCGGGACAGCTGGAAACACCATATATTTT

V gene: TRBV4-3
D gene: -
J gene: TRBJ1-4
CDR3 length: 13
clone size: -
CDR3 protein: CASSPHGDEKLFF
CDR3 DNA: TGCGCCAGCAGCCCACACGGTGACGAAAAACTGTTTTTT

V gene: TRBV5-1
D gene: -
J gene: TRBJ2-2
CDR3 length: 16
clone size: once
CDR3 protein: CASSQGVQGSTGELFF
CDR3 DNA: TGCGCCAGCAGCCAAGGAGTCCAGGGAAGCACCGGGGAGCTGTTTTTT

V gene: TRBV4-2
D gene: -
J gene: TRBJ2-3
CDR3 length: 16
clone size: -
CDR3 protein: CASSQDPPGAADTQYF
CDR3 DNA: TGTGCCAGCAGCCAAGATCCCCCAGGGGCGGCAGATACGCAGTATTTT

V gene: TRBV19
D gene: TRBD2
J gene: TRBJ2-1
CDR3 length: 16
clone size: once
CDR3 protein: CASSRLAGDLYNEQFF
CDR3 DNA: TGTGCCAGTAGTAGACTAGCGGGGGACCTCTACAATGAGCAGTTCTTC

V gene: TRBV4-2
D gene: -
J gene: TRBJ2-3
CDR3 length: 19
clone size: -
CDR3 protein: CASSQDPYREQGGTDTQYF
CDR3 DNA: TGTGCCAGCAGCCAAGATCCGTATCGGGAGCAGGGGGGCACAGATACGCAGTATTTT

V gene: TRBV9
D gene: -
J gene: TRBJ1-2
CDR3 length: 15
clone size: -
CDR3 protein: CASSVSGEGFYGYTF
CDR3 DNA: TGTGCCAGCAGCGTTTCTGGGGAGGGGTTTTATGGCTACACCTTC

V gene: TRBV7-3
D gene: TRBD1
J gene: TRBJ2-6
CDR3 length: 17
clone size: -
CDR3 protein: CASSSRTGSSGANVLTF
CDR3 DNA: TGTGCCAGCAGCTCGCGGACAGGGAGCTCTGGGGCCAACGTCCTGACTTTC

V gene: TRBV25-1
D gene: TRBD1
J gene: TRBJ1-6
CDR3 length: 16
clone size: -
CDR3 protein: CASSDLQDRGLSPLHF
CDR3 DNA: TGTGCCAGCAGTGATTTACAGGACAGGGGGCTTTCACCCCTCCACTTT

V gene: TRBV7-2
D gene: -
J gene: TRBJ1-5
CDR3 length: 14
clone size: -
CDR3 protein: CASSSGHPNQPQHF
CDR3 DNA: TGTGCCAGCAGCTCAGGGCACCCCAATCAGCCCCAGCATTTT

V gene: TRBV28
D gene: TRBD2
J gene: TRBJ2-1
CDR3 length: 13
clone size: -
CDR3 protein: CASSFGGGIEQFF
CDR3 DNA: TGTGCCAGCAGTTTCGGCGGGGGGATTGAGCAGTTCTTC

V gene: TRBV7-9
D gene: -
J gene: TRBJ2-1
CDR3 length: 14
clone size: -
CDR3 protein: CASTVTGGNNEQFF
CDR3 DNA: TGTGCCAGCACCGTTACAGGAGGAAACAATGAGCAGTTCTTC

V gene: TRBV5-4
D gene: -
J gene: TRBJ2-1
CDR3 length: 15
clone size: -
CDR3 protein: CASSTGQVRYNEQFF
CDR3 DNA: TGTGCCAGCAGCACCGGACAAGTACGTTACAATGAGCAGTTCTTC

V gene: TRBV5-1
D gene: -
J gene: TRBJ1-4
CDR3 length: 15
clone size: -
CDR3 protein: CASRPQGSPNEKLFF
CDR3 DNA: TGCGCCAGCAGACCCCAGGGTTCCCCTAATGAAAAACTGTTTTTT

V gene: TRBV7-2
D gene: -
J gene: TRBJ2-3
CDR3 length: 12
clone size: -
CDR3 protein: CASSLARNTQYF
CDR3 DNA: TGTGCCAGCAGCTTAGCACGGAATACGCAGTATTTT

V gene: TRBV28
D gene: -
J gene: TRBJ2-1
CDR3 length: 14
clone size: -
CDR3 protein: CASSLGSGRGEQFF
CDR3 DNA: TGTGCCAGCAGTTTGGGTTCAGGGCGTGGTGAGCAGTTCTTC

V gene: TRBV6-6
D gene: TRBD1
J gene: TRBJ1-6
CDR3 length: 14
clone size: -
CDR3 protein: CASSSTGDNSPLHF
CDR3 DNA: TGTGCCAGCAGTTCGACAGGGGACAATTCACCCCTCCACTTT